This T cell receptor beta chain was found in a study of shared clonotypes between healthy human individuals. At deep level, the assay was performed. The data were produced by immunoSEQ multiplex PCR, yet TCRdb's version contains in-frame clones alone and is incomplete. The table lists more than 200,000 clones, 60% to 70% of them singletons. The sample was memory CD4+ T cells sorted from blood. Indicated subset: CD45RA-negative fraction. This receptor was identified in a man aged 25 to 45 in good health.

CDR3: CASWDETQYF. In nucleotides, the CDR3 is TGTGCCAGCTGGGACGAGACCCAGTACTTC. The chain joins TRBV27 to TRBJ2-5; D tentatively fits TRBD1 or TRBD2 (5 bases each). V was trimmed by 8 bases and J by 5 bases, leaving 6 bases between them. This CDR3 is built from 10 residues. From germline, CDR1 is MNHEY and CDR2 SMNVEV (reference sequence).